This TCR beta chain comes out of a study of low-dose radiotherapy and immunotherapy resistance in tumors. At the level of the study: With 1 Gy per fraction every two weeks, Cohort 2 accumulated 13 Gy across 26 weeks.

Primers targeting TRAV and TRBV primed first-strand cDNA, covering alpha and beta chains. Over approximately 20 PCR cycles, TCRs were amplified from a constant-region primer and V-primer adapter. In vitro transcription amplified isolated mRNA. TCRdb called the reads again in MiXCR, with one record for every CDR3 protein. The table has roughly 76,000 distinct CDR3 sequences, about 19% seen once; the top ten hold less than 6%. This clonotype was seen at least ten times. The time point: before trial treatment. Low-dose radiotherapy, low-dose cyclophosphamide, aspirin, ipilimumab and nivolumab were all given to the donors. The CDR3 contains 17 residues. Trimming cost V 0 bases and J 0 bases, with 9 bases left between them. The germline CDR1 and CDR2 sequences are MGHRA and YSYEKL.

Sample: PBMCs, taken before treatment. This chain joins TRBV4-1 and TRBJ2-6; D unresolved. The TCR comes from a male donor with prostate cancer. CDR3 DNA: TGCGCCAGCAGCCAAGATGGCGCCCTCTCTGGGGCCAACGTCCTGACTTTC. The encoded protein is CASSQDGALSGANVLTF.